This is a list of T cell receptor beta chains from one sample in a study of cytomegalovirus exposure and HLA in healthy donors. Clones were sequenced by immunoSEQ multiplex PCR, and TCRdb holds only the in-frame ones, with some missing. Across tens of thousands of clones, the top ten clones capture roughly 11% of the sample. The sample was PBMCs. The source of these receptors is a woman between 45 and 65 years old in good health and CMV-seropositive. The CDR3 runs from the conserved cysteine through the conserved F or W. The D gene is left open where the match is weak. Only some rows state a clone size, as once, few, many or a class for expanded clones.

TRBV30	TRBJ2-1	NA	NA	TGTGCCTGGAGTGTAGTAAGCCATGAGCAGTTCTTC	CAWSVVSHEQFF
TRBV5-1	TRBJ1-2	TRBD1	NA	TGCGCCAGCAGCTCGACAGGGAGGCTAGACTATGGCTACACCTTC	CASSSTGRLDYGYTF
TRBV28	TRBJ2-1	TRBD2	NA	TGTGCCAGCAGTTCGGGACTAGCGGGGAAGTTCTTC	CASSSGLAGKFF
TRBV6-5	TRBJ2-5	TRBD1	medium-sized	TGTGCCAGCAGGCGGGACAGGGGGCAAGAGACCCAGTACTTC	CASRRDRGQETQYF
TRBV28	TRBJ1-2	NA	NA	TGTGCCAGCAGTCTTTTTTATGGCTACACCTTC	CASSLFYGYTF
TRBV27	TRBJ2-7	TRBD2	NA	TGTGCCAGCAGTTTATCGGGCCCAGCGGGGGGTTCCTACGAGCAGTACTTC	CASSLSGPAGGSYEQYF
TRBV6-6	TRBJ2-3	TRBD1	NA	TGTGCCAGCAGTTATCGGGACAGGGCAGATACGCAGTATTTT	CASSYRDRADTQYF
TRBV27	TRBJ2-4	NA	NA	TGTGCCAGCAGTTTCGGGACAACTTTTCAGTACTTC	CASSFGTTFQYF
TRBV25-1	TRBJ2-1	TRBD2	NA	TGTGCCAGCAGTGAGGCTAGCGGGGGGCTATATGAGCAGTTCTTC	CASSEASGGLYEQFF
TRBV18	TRBJ2-1	TRBD1	NA	TGTGCCAGCTCACCTCTCGGCCAGGGGGCCTACAATGAGCAGTTCTTC	CASSPLGQGAYNEQFF
TRBV6-5	TRBJ2-1	TRBD1	NA	TGTGCCAGCAGCTACACAGGGGCCAATGAGCAGTTCTTC	CASSYTGANEQFF
TRBV19	TRBJ1-1	TRBD1	NA	TGTGCCGTCTGGAGTGGCTCCTCCGGGACAGGGTCGGCTTTCTTT	CAVWSGSSGTGSAFF
TRBV30	TRBJ2-1	TRBD2	NA	TGTGCCAGTGCTAGCGGGACCAACACGGGGAATGAGCAGTTCTTC	CASASGTNTGNEQFF
TRBV16	TRBJ1-1	NA	NA	TGTGCCAGCAGCCAATCGCGGGAGTGGACTGAAGCTTTCTTT	CASSQSREWTEAFF
TRBV30	TRBJ2-7	NA	NA	TGTGCCTTCTTAGACCCCTCGGGCTACGAGCAGTACTTC	CAFLDPSGYEQYF
TRBV7-2	TRBJ2-5	TRBD2	NA	TGTGCCAGCAGCTTAGATCGAATGGGAGGGCCTCGGGAGACCCAGTACTTC	CASSLDRMGGPRETQYF
TRBV27	TRBJ2-2	NA	NA	TGTGCCAGCAGTTCGTTGGGGGCGGGCACCGGGGAGCTGTTTTTT	CASSSLGAGTGELFF
TRBV7-2	TRBJ1-1	NA	NA	TGTGCCAGCAGCTATACAGGTGGCACTGAAGCTTTCTTT	CASSYTGGTEAFF
TRBV27	TRBJ2-2	NA	NA	TGTGCCAGCGGGGCCGGCGGGGAGCTGTTTTTT	CASGAGGELFF
TRBV7-2	TRBJ2-7	TRBD1	NA	TGTGCCAGCAGCCTAGGGACAGGGTCCTACGAGCAGTACTTC	CASSLGTGSYEQYF
TRBV6-1	TRBJ2-7	NA	NA	TGTGCCAGCAGTGACATGGCCTCCTACGAGCAGTACTTC	CASSDMASYEQYF
TRBV19	TRBJ2-7	TRBD1	NA	TGTGCCAGTAGTACGTCCCGGGACAGGGACGAGCAGTACTTC	CASSTSRDRDEQYF
TRBV13	TRBJ1-3	TRBD1	NA	TGTGCCAGCAGCCTTACAGGGGCAGGGAACTCTGGAAACACCATATATTTT	CASSLTGAGNSGNTIYF
TRBV19	TRBJ1-2	NA	NA	TGTGCCAGTAGCCATGGGGCCTTGGGGGGCTACACCTTC	CASSHGALGGYTF
TRBV2	TRBJ1-6	NA	NA	TGTGCCAGCAGTGCTCCGCTCGGTGGTGATTCACCCCTCCACTTT	CASSAPLGGDSPLHF
TRBV4-3	TRBJ1-4	NA	NA	TGCGCCAGCAGCCAAGATTTAGGCAGGGAGGATGAAAAACTGTTTTTT	CASSQDLGREDEKLFF
TRBV7-3	TRBJ1-1	NA	NA	TGTGCCAGCAGCTTAGCAGGGTCGAACACTGAAGCTTTCTTT	CASSLAGSNTEAFF
TRBV28	TRBJ2-7	TRBD2	NA	TGTGCCAGCAGCTTCCTTGCTAGCGGACTATCCTACGAGCAGTACTTC	CASSFLASGLSYEQYF
TRBV5-1	TRBJ1-6	NA	NA	TGCGCCAGCAGCTCCTCACAGGTCTATAATTCACCCCTCCACTTT	CASSSSQVYNSPLHF
TRBV5-8	TRBJ2-7	TRBD2	NA	TGTGCCAGCAGCTTGGCTCTAGCGGGAGAGTACGAGCAGTACTTC	CASSLALAGEYEQYF
TRBV7-2	TRBJ1-3	TRBD1	NA	TGTGCCAGCAGACAGGGGTTATATGGAAACACCATATATTTT	CASRQGLYGNTIYF
TRBV6-1	TRBJ1-6	NA	NA	TGTGCCAGCACTGAGGACACCGACTCCTATAATTCACCCCTCCACTTT	CASTEDTDSYNSPLHF
TRBV5-6	TRBJ2-1	TRBD2	NA	TGTGCCAGCAACCCCATCGGCGGGGGGTACAATGAGCAGTTCTTC	CASNPIGGGYNEQFF
TRBV11-3	TRBJ1-3	NA	NA	TGTGCCAGCAGCTTGGTAGGGGAGGATGGAAACACCATATATTTT	CASSLVGEDGNTIYF
TRBV7-9	TRBJ1-2	TRBD1	NA	TGTGCCAGCAGCTCAGGACAGGGAGACTATGGCTACACCTTC	CASSSGQGDYGYTF
TRBV18	TRBJ2-7	NA	NA	TGTGCCAGCTCACCCAATCGGGACTCCTACGAGCAGTACTTC	CASSPNRDSYEQYF
TRBV11-2	TRBJ2-1	TRBD2	medium-sized	TGTGCCAGCAGCTCTAGCGGGAGCCCAGACAATGAGCAGTTCTTC	CASSSSGSPDNEQFF
TRBV19	TRBJ2-3	TRBD2	NA	TGTGCCAGTAGTATCGGACTAGCGGGGGGCGACGATACGCAGTATTTT	CASSIGLAGGDDTQYF
TRBV2	TRBJ1-5	NA	NA	TGTGCCAGCAGTGCGCGGGGGCTTCATAATCAGCCCCAGCATTTT	CASSARGLHNQPQHF
TRBV6-6	TRBJ1-2	NA	NA	TGTGCCAGCAGTTACCAGGGTGAGGTCAACTATGGCTACACCTTC	CASSYQGEVNYGYTF